Listed below are T cell receptor beta chains from one sample, sequenced in a study of control samples from healthy donors and cancer patients. The method was immunoSEQ multiplex PCR; TCRdb's version includes in-frame clones alone and lacks a portion of them. The sample contains around 110,000 clones, approximately 90% of which appear only once. The sample consisted of blood. These receptors came from a woman in her 70s in good health. Both conserved end residues are part of each CDR3. Each record gives: D gene, V gene, J gene, clone size, CDR3 DNA, CDR3 protein. The D gene is left open where the match is weak. Clone size, where shown, is once, few, many, or a class for clones that have expanded.

D gene: -
V gene: TRBV6-5
J gene: TRBJ2-1
clone size: -
CDR3 DNA: TGTGCCAGCAGTTACTCGATGGGGGGCAATGAGCAGTTCTTC
CDR3 protein: CASSYSMGGNEQFF

D gene: -
V gene: TRBV6-2/TRBV6-3
J gene: TRBJ1-2
clone size: -
CDR3 DNA: TGTGCCAGCAGTTCCACAGGGCCCTATGGCTACACCTTC
CDR3 protein: CASSSTGPYGYTF

D gene: -
V gene: TRBV5-1
J gene: TRBJ2-5
clone size: once
CDR3 DNA: TGCGCCAGCAGCGCCGACAACCAAGAGACCCAGTACTTC
CDR3 protein: CASSADNQETQYF

D gene: -
V gene: TRBV9
J gene: TRBJ2-3
clone size: -
CDR3 DNA: TGTGCCAGCAGCGTAGACCCCAGCGGACTCCTAACAGATACGCAGTATTTT
CDR3 protein: CASSVDPSGLLTDTQYF

D gene: -
V gene: TRBV2
J gene: TRBJ1-5
clone size: once
CDR3 DNA: TGTGCCAGCAGTCCCCGCGGACCCAATCAGCCCCAGCATTTT
CDR3 protein: CASSPRGPNQPQHF

D gene: TRBD2
V gene: TRBV9
J gene: TRBJ2-7
clone size: -
CDR3 DNA: TGTGCCAGCAGCGCCTCCGGGACTAGCCGATACGAGCAGTACTTC
CDR3 protein: CASSASGTSRYEQYF

D gene: -
V gene: TRBV11-2
J gene: TRBJ2-7
clone size: -
CDR3 DNA: TGTGCCAGCAGCTTAGACAGGGTCAACGAGCAGTACTTC
CDR3 protein: CASSLDRVNEQYF

D gene: TRBD1
V gene: TRBV6-5
J gene: TRBJ2-7
clone size: -
CDR3 DNA: TGTGCCAGCAGTTACCAGGGGGCGCACGACGAGCAGTACTTC
CDR3 protein: CASSYQGAHDEQYF

D gene: TRBD1
V gene: TRBV7-9
J gene: TRBJ1-2
clone size: -
CDR3 DNA: TGTGCCAGCAGCTTAGGGACAGGCTATGGCTACACCTTC
CDR3 protein: CASSLGTGYGYTF

D gene: TRBD1
V gene: TRBV18
J gene: TRBJ1-6
clone size: -
CDR3 DNA: TGTGCCAGCTCACCCGGACAGGAGGGCAATTCACCCCTCCACTTT
CDR3 protein: CASSPGQEGNSPLHF

D gene: -
V gene: TRBV4-3
J gene: TRBJ1-4
clone size: once
CDR3 DNA: TGCGCCAGCAGCCCCACCTTCGCAACTAATGAAAAACTGTTTTTT
CDR3 protein: CASSPTFATNEKLFF

D gene: -
V gene: TRBV11-2
J gene: TRBJ1-4
clone size: -
CDR3 DNA: TGTGCCAGCAGCTTAGGTGGATCAGTTAATGAAAAACTGTTTTTT
CDR3 protein: CASSLGGSVNEKLFF

D gene: -
V gene: TRBV12-3/TRBV12-4
J gene: TRBJ2-6
clone size: -
CDR3 DNA: TGTGCCAGCAGTCGCTCTGGGGCCAACGTCCTGACTTTC
CDR3 protein: CASSRSGANVLTF

D gene: -
V gene: TRBV5-1
J gene: TRBJ2-1
clone size: -
CDR3 DNA: TGCGCCAGCAGCTTTCAAGGGGATGAGCAGTTCTTC
CDR3 protein: CASSFQGDEQFF

D gene: TRBD2
V gene: TRBV6-2/TRBV6-3
J gene: TRBJ2-1
clone size: -
CDR3 DNA: TGTGCCAGCAGTTACTCGAGGACTAGCGGGGGTTTTGAGCAGTTCTTC
CDR3 protein: CASSYSRTSGGFEQFF

D gene: -
V gene: TRBV4-3
J gene: TRBJ1-6
clone size: -
CDR3 DNA: TGCGCCAGCAGCCAAAAACTGCAAAATTCACCCCTCCACTTT
CDR3 protein: CASSQKLQNSPLHF

D gene: TRBD1
V gene: TRBV14
J gene: TRBJ2-7
clone size: -
CDR3 DNA: TGTGCCAGCAGCCACAGTCCACAGGGGAAAGGGCAGTACTTC
CDR3 protein: CASSHSPQGKGQYF

D gene: TRBD1
V gene: TRBV14
J gene: TRBJ2-2
clone size: -
CDR3 DNA: TGTGCCAGCAGTCGACAGGGGACCGGGGAGCTGTTTTTT
CDR3 protein: CASSRQGTGELFF

D gene: -
V gene: TRBV19
J gene: TRBJ1-2
clone size: -
CDR3 DNA: TGTGCCAGTAGTATAGACGGGGTGAACTATGGCTACACCTTC
CDR3 protein: CASSIDGVNYGYTF